This is a list of T cell receptor beta chains from one sample in a study of shared clonotypes between healthy human individuals. Produced via immunoSEQ multiplex PCR; TCRdb's table is partial and in-frame only. Altogether some 1 million clones are present, more than 60% being singletons, with the ten largest covering 1.5%. The material sequenced was memory CD4+ T cells sorted from blood. The receptors shown here come from a man aged 18-30 years in good health. Each CDR3 is given with its conserved first and last residue. The order of the fields is J gene, clone size, V gene, D gene, CDR3 DNA, CDR3 protein. D genes are given only for firm matches. A clone size is listed for some rows: how often the clone was seen (once, few, many), or a class if it is expanded.

TRBJ2-7	NA	TRBV30	NA	TGTGCCTGGAGTGTACAGGCTAGCGTGATCTACGAGCAGTACTTC	CAWSVQASVIYEQYF
TRBJ2-7	NA	TRBV13	TRBD1	TGTGCCAGCAGCTTACTCCGACAGGGGTTAGACGAGCAGTACTTC	CASSLLRQGLDEQYF
TRBJ1-5	few	TRBV29-1	NA	TGCAGCGTTGGAGGGCAGGGCAGCCAGCCCCAGCATTTT	CSVGGQGSQPQHF
TRBJ2-5	few	TRBV5-4	TRBD1	TGTGCCAGCAGCTTGATGCATGTGGGACAGCAAGAGACCCAGTACTTC	CASSLMHVGQQETQYF
TRBJ1-4	NA	TRBV6-1	NA	TGTGCCAGCAGTGAAATGCTTGCAACTAATGAAAAACTGTTTTTT	CASSEMLATNEKLFF
TRBJ1-2	NA	TRBV15	TRBD1	TGTGCCACCAGCAGAGATTGGACAGGGGCGGGTGGCTACACCTTC	CATSRDWTGAGGYTF
TRBJ1-2	few	TRBV19	NA	TGTGCCAGCCACGTAAGGGGGGAGGACGGCTATGGCTACACCTTC	CASHVRGEDGYGYTF
TRBJ2-7	NA	TRBV5-5	NA	TGTGCCAGCAGCCTAGTCTACGAGCAGTACTTC	CASSLVYEQYF
TRBJ2-3	NA	TRBV5-4	NA	TGTGCCTACGGGGGGCGAAGCACAGATACGCAGTATTTT	CAYGGRSTDTQYF
TRBJ2-1	NA	TRBV19	NA	TGTGCCAGTAGTATAAAACAGCCCTACAATGAGCAGTTCTTC	CASSIKQPYNEQFF
TRBJ1-1	NA	TRBV5-4	NA	TGTGCCAGCAGCCCGGGGGCGGGGGTCCGTACTGAAGCTTTCTTT	CASSPGAGVRTEAFF
TRBJ2-5	once	TRBV5-1	NA	TGCGCCAGCAGCCCGGCGTGGGCAGGGGGAGGAGAGACCCAGTACTTC	CASSPAWAGGGETQYF
TRBJ2-2	NA	TRBV5-1	NA	TGCGCCAGCAGCTTACCAGCCAATACCGGGGAGCTGTTTTTT	CASSLPANTGELFF
TRBJ2-3	NA	TRBV30	TRBD2	TGTGCCTGGAGTCGGACTAGGAGCACAGATACGCAGTATTTT	CAWSRTRSTDTQYF
TRBJ1-2	once	TRBV7-8	TRBD1	TGTGCCAGCAGCTTCCGACAGGGGTCGGTATCGGGCTACACCTTC	CASSFRQGSVSGYTF
TRBJ2-1	NA	TRBV11-2	TRBD2	TGTGCCAGCACCGGGACTAGCGGGAAGGTTGAGCAGTTCTTC	CASTGTSGKVEQFF
TRBJ1-1	NA	TRBV11-2	NA	TGTGCCAGCAGCTTAGATCATCTTAGCCCTAAAGCTTTCTTT	CASSLDHLSPKAFF
TRBJ2-3	NA	TRBV7-9	NA	TGTGCCAGCACCTTGGGGACGCCTGACACAGATACGCAGTATTTT	CASTLGTPDTDTQYF
TRBJ2-5	few	TRBV2	NA	TGTGCCAGCAGCGGTAGGGACTACCAAGAGACCCAGTACTTC	CASSGRDYQETQYF
TRBJ1-1	NA	TRBV18	NA	TGTGCCAGCTCACCGGAGGGGGGCATTGCTTTCTTT	CASSPEGGIAFF
TRBJ2-1	NA	TRBV10-2	TRBD2	TGCGCCAGCGGACCGGGACTAGCGGGAGCCCTAGCGCAGTTCTTC	CASGPGLAGALAQFF
TRBJ1-6	NA	TRBV7-9	NA	TGTGCCAGCAGCTTCGACGGCCCCGAAAATAATTCACCCCTCCACTTT	CASSFDGPENNSPLHF
TRBJ2-1	NA	TRBV7-2	TRBD2	TGTGCCAGCAGCGGGGGTAGCGGGACTTACAATGAGCAGTTCTTC	CASSGGSGTYNEQFF
TRBJ2-1	once	TRBV6-6	TRBD2	TGTGCCAGCACCTCCGGGACTAGCGGGGGTGGTGAGCAGTTCTTC	CASTSGTSGGGEQFF
TRBJ2-5	NA	TRBV10-3	NA	TGTGCCATCAGTGTGGGGGGTCAAGAGACCCAGTACTTC	CAISVGGQETQYF
TRBJ2-5	NA	TRBV5-4	NA	TGTGCCAGCAGCATACGGGACCGTCTCAGGGAGACCCAGTACTTC	CASSIRDRLRETQYF
TRBJ1-6	NA	TRBV27	NA	TGTGCCAGCAGTTTCGACAGAATGAATTCACCCCTCCACTTT	CASSFDRMNSPLHF
TRBJ2-3	NA	TRBV7-2	NA	TGTGCCAGCAGGCCCCTGTGGCGAGATACGCAGTATTTT	CASRPLWRDTQYF
TRBJ2-6	few	TRBV19	NA	TGTGCCAGTAGTACACAGGCTTGGGACTCTGGGGCCAACGTCCTGACTTTC	CASSTQAWDSGANVLTF
TRBJ2-5	NA	TRBV9	TRBD2	TGTGCCAGCAGCGTAGCTAGCGGGGAAGAGACCCAGTACTTC	CASSVASGEETQYF
TRBJ1-3	NA	TRBV6-6	NA	TGTGCCAGCAGTCAACAACAGACCCGCTCTGGAAACACCATATATTTT	CASSQQQTRSGNTIYF
TRBJ1-5	few	TRBV19	NA	TGTGCCAGTCACTCAACGGGCCCCAAGGGGCCCCAGCATTTT	CASHSTGPKGPQHF
TRBJ2-7	NA	TRBV5-1	TRBD2	TGCGCCAGCAGCCTAGCGGTCGGAGGGTACGAGCAGTACTTC	CASSLAVGGYEQYF
TRBJ2-2	NA	TRBV2	NA	TGTGCCAGCAAAATGAACAGGAACACCGGGGAGCTGTTTTTT	CASKMNRNTGELFF
TRBJ2-7	once	TRBV18	TRBD2	TGTGCCAGCTCACCGACTAGCGCCTACTACGAGCAGTACTTC	CASSPTSAYYEQYF